The 10 T cell receptor beta chains given below trace back to one sample, sequenced in a study of T cell responses to AZD1222 COVID-19 vaccine. Here immunoSEQ multiplex PCR was the method, and the copy in TCRdb shows in-frame clones only, minus some. This sample has some 92,000 clones, with about nine tenths found just once. The sequences come from peripheral blood, collected on day 0 of AZD1222 vaccination. The receptors originated from an adult in good health.

The chain is built from TRBV6-5 and TRBJ1-3; D is unclear. There are 12 residues in the CDR3. Per the germline V gene, CDR1 is MNHEY and CDR2 is SVGAGI. With 7 bases removed from V and 4 bases from J, the gap between germline ends came to 8 bases. The CDR3 is CASKGSGNTIYF. In nucleotides, the CDR3 is TGTGCCAGCAAGGGATCGGGAAACACCATATATTTT.

The rearrangement joins TRBV2 to TRBJ1-2; D unclear. This CDR3 has 11 residues. Trimming stripped 4 bases from V and 2 bases from J, with 2 bases between. Looked up from germline, CDR1 is SNHLY and CDR2 is FYNNEI. The CDR3 loop is CASSGNYGYTF. The CDR3 bases are TGTGCCAGCAGTGGAAACTATGGCTACACCTTC.

The chain combines TRBV5-1 with TRBJ2-1; TRBD1 matches at 7 bases. V was clipped by 1 base and J by 10 bases; unmatched bases: 11. In germline, CDR1 is SGHRS, CDR2 YFSETQ. The CDR3 is 15 residues long. The CDR3 spells CASSLTGALVGEQFF. In nucleotides, the CDR3 is TGCGCCAGCAGCTTGACAGGGGCGTTGGTCGGAGAGCAGTTCTTC. Full variable domain (outside the CDR3, taken from reference TRBV5-1 and TRBJ2-1): KAGVTQTPRYLIKTRGQQVTLSCSPISGHRSVSWYQQTPGQGLQFLFEYFSETQRNKGNFPGRFSGRQFSNSRSEMNVSTLELGDSALYLCASSLTGALVGEQFFGPGTRLTVL.

The chain has TRBV6-5 and TRBJ2-7; 7 bases are a match to TRBD1. J gave up 5 bases and V 6 bases, and 10 bases lay outside the gene matches. The CDR3 consists of 14 residues. Germline-derived CDR1 and CDR2 are MNHEY and SVGAGI. CDR3 sequence (DNA): TGTGCCAGCAGATTGACAGGGTCGTCCCACGAGCAGTACTTC. This sequence encodes CASRLTGSSHEQYF.

The gene calls are TRBV5-5 and TRBJ1-4, with D uncertain. V lost 0 bases and J 7 bases, leaving 13 bases between the germline ends. Germline loops: CDR1 SGHKS, CDR2 YYEKEE (reference sequence). The CDR3 loop spans 15 amino acids. CDR3 DNA sequence: TGTGCCAGCAGCTTGGCCCCGGGGTCGGGTGAAAAACTGTTTTTT. Amino acid sequence: CASSLAPGSGEKLFF.

This clone was picked up one time. The rearrangement joins TRBV11-2 to TRBJ1-5; the D is unclear. Trimming shortened V by 0 bases and J by 5 bases, and 8 bases separated the two germline ends. CDR1 is SGHAT, CDR2 FQNNGV, per germline. There are 14 residues in the CDR3. The CDR3 is CASSLDPVDQPQHF. DNA for the CDR3: TGTGCCAGCAGCTTAGATCCGGTGGATCAGCCCCAGCATTTT.

The V gene is TRBV5-6, the J gene TRBJ2-1, with D perhaps matching TRBD2 (6 bases). CDR1 is SGHDT, CDR2 YYEEEE, per germline. CDR3 length: 11 residues. V lost 5 bases and J 12 bases, leaving 12 bases between the germline ends. DNA of the CDR3: TGTGCCAGCAGGTCGGGAGTACGGCAGTTCTTC. Its translation is CASRSGVRQFF.

This sequence joins TRBV9 and TRBJ1-2; D not certain. Germline values: CDR1 SGDLS, CDR2 YYNGEE. With 0 bases removed from V and 8 bases from J, the gap between germline ends came to 14 bases. The CDR3 runs to 14 residues. The CDR3 sequence is CASSVDEDPYGYTF. CDR3 DNA sequence: TGTGCCAGCAGCGTAGATGAGGATCCCTACGGCTACACCTTC.

The V and J genes are TRBV7-2 and TRBJ1-1, with TRBD1 matching 7 bases. Looked up from germline, CDR1 is SGHTA and CDR2 is FQGNSA. The V gene end was trimmed by 4 bases and the J gene end by 3 bases; junction bases not matched to a gene: 8. The CDR3 totals 15 residues. The CDR3 loop is CASSSRQGWDTEAFF. CDR3 DNA: TGTGCCAGCAGCTCCAGACAGGGTTGGGACACTGAAGCTTTCTTT.

This chain links TRBV5-1 with TRBJ1-3; D is unresolved. CDR3 length: 17 residues. Trimming left V 3 bases short and J 3 bases short, with 19 bases between. Germline CDR1 SGHRS, CDR2 YFSETQ. CDR3 sequence (DNA): TGCGCCAGCAGCTCGGGAGGTTTCGTCGTACTTGGAAACACCATATATTTT. Protein: CASSSGGFVVLGNTIYF.